This T cell receptor (beta chain) came from a study of type 1 regulatory T cells. Study-wide context: T-allo10 is an in vitro-generated, Tr1-enriched CD4 T cell product specific for alloantigen.

Graft donor-derived T-allo10 cells were described as host-alloantigen-specific, anergic, and alloantigen-specifically suppressive. Points on this clonotype: Its antigen is currently unknown.

Each CDR3 protein is one row after TCRdb ran MiXCR on the reads. Among about 74,000 distinct CDR3 sequences listed, roughly three fifths were seen once. The sequence was collected from a human donor in good health. The sequenced sample was cultured T cells, either the whole culture or a sorted T cell fraction (not recorded which). Subset in this sample: Tr1-enriched cell product generated in vitro against host alloantigens.

As DNA, the CDR3 is TGTGCCAGCCGGGACAGGGTATCGAATGAGCAGTTCTTC. This translates into CASRDRVSNEQFF. The rearrangement joins TRBV7-8 to TRBJ2-1; 9 bases fit TRBD1. The CDR3 has 13 residues. The ends lost 8 bases at V and 7 bases at J; junction bases unmatched: 6. The germline gives CDR1 SGHVS, CDR2 FQNEAQ.